This is a list of T cell receptor beta chains from one sample in a study of blood T cell repertoires in COVID-19. TCRdb's table, derived via immunoSEQ multiplex PCR, lists solely in-frame clones and lacks some. The sample has 85,000 to 100,000 clones; roughly 76% are singletons. The sequencing sample was made of peripheral blood. These TCRs come from a man aged 80 or over with COVID-19, enrolled during active disease. CDR3s leave out the opening cysteine and the closing phenylalanine or tryptophan.

TRBV28,ASSPGLASSEQY
TRBV25-1,ASSEPSGHQETQY
TRBV7-6,ASSPPAGGPNLQETQY
TRBV15,ATSRGGARNEAF
TRBV3-1/TRBV3-2,ASSSRWGTSGNEQF
TRBV19,ASSIGSSYEQY
TRBV6-6,ASSPAQGSYNEQF
TRBV19,ASSTRRGTYEQY
TRBV6-4,ASSEQGLSSYNEQF
TRBV3-1/TRBV3-2,ASSQDRRSNGYT
TRBV29-1,SRPREGSGGVGNEQF
TRBV29-1,SGNVTEKNVEKLF
TRBV5-1,ASSPDSPTDTQY
TRBV19,ASSMGQQYEQY
TRBV15,ATSRVAGAGETQY